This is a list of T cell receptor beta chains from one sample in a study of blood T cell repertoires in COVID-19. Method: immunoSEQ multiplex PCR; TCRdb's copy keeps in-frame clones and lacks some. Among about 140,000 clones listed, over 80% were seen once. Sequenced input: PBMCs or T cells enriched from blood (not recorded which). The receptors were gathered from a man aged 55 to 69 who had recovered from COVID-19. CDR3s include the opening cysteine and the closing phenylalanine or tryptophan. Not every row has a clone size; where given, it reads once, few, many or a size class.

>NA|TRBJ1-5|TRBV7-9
CASSSTGLGQPQHF
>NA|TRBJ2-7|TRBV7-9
CASSHLQGYEQYF
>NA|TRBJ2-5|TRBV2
CASSEGLAGQETQYF
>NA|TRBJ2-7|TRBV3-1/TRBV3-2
CASSLKGVTYEQYF
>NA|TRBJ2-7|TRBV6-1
CASSERGSRFRNEQYF
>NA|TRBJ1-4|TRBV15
CATSYYSNEKLFF
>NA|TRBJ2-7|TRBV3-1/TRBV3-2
CASSRGSGYEQYF
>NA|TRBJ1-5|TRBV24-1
CATSDPGTGNNQPQHF
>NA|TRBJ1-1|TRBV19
CASSPRVSNTEAFF
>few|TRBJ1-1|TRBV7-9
CASSPAQGSNTEAFF
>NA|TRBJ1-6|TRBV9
CASSISYNSPLHF
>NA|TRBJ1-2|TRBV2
CASSEAQRYYGYTF
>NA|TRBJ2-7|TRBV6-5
CASMMTGSSYEQYF
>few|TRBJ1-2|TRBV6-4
CASSEGGREGYTF
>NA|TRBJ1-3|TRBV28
CASSLQGANTIYF
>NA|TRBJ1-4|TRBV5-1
CASSLGVTGEKLFF
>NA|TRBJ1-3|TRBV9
CASSVASSGNTIYF
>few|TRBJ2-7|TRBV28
CASSRLAGAYEQYF
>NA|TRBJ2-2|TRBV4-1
CASSQVGGEGGELFF
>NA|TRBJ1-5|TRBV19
CASRSGTGVLGNQPQHF
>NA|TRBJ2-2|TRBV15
CATSSRTGVTGELFF
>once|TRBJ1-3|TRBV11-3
CASSFASTGGSGNTIYF
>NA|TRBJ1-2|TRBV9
CASSVDTTNYGYTF
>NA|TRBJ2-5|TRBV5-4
CASSHSPDRQETQYF
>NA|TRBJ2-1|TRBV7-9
CASSLAGLEQFF
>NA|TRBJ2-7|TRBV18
CASSTAGASYEQYF
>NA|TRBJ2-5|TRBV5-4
CASRYGVQETQYF
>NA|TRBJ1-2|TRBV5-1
CASSGADGGYTF
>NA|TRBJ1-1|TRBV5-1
CASSLEAGPEAFF
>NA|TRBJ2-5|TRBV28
CASRTGTWGETQYF
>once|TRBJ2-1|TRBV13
CASSSPRGLAGVNEQFF
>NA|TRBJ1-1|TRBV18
CASSPQGVSPEAFF
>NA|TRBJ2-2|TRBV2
CASSRTANTGELFF
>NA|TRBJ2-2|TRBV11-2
CASSIMTETGELFF
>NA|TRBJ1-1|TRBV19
CASSMLGRVTEAFF
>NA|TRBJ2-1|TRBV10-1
CASSEGRGYNEQFF
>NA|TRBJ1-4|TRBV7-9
CASSLALQGHEKLFF
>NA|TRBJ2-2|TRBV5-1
CASSLYTGDTGELFF
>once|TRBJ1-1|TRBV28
CASSFTGGRPEAFF
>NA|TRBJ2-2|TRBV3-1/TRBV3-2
CASSRITGGTGELFF